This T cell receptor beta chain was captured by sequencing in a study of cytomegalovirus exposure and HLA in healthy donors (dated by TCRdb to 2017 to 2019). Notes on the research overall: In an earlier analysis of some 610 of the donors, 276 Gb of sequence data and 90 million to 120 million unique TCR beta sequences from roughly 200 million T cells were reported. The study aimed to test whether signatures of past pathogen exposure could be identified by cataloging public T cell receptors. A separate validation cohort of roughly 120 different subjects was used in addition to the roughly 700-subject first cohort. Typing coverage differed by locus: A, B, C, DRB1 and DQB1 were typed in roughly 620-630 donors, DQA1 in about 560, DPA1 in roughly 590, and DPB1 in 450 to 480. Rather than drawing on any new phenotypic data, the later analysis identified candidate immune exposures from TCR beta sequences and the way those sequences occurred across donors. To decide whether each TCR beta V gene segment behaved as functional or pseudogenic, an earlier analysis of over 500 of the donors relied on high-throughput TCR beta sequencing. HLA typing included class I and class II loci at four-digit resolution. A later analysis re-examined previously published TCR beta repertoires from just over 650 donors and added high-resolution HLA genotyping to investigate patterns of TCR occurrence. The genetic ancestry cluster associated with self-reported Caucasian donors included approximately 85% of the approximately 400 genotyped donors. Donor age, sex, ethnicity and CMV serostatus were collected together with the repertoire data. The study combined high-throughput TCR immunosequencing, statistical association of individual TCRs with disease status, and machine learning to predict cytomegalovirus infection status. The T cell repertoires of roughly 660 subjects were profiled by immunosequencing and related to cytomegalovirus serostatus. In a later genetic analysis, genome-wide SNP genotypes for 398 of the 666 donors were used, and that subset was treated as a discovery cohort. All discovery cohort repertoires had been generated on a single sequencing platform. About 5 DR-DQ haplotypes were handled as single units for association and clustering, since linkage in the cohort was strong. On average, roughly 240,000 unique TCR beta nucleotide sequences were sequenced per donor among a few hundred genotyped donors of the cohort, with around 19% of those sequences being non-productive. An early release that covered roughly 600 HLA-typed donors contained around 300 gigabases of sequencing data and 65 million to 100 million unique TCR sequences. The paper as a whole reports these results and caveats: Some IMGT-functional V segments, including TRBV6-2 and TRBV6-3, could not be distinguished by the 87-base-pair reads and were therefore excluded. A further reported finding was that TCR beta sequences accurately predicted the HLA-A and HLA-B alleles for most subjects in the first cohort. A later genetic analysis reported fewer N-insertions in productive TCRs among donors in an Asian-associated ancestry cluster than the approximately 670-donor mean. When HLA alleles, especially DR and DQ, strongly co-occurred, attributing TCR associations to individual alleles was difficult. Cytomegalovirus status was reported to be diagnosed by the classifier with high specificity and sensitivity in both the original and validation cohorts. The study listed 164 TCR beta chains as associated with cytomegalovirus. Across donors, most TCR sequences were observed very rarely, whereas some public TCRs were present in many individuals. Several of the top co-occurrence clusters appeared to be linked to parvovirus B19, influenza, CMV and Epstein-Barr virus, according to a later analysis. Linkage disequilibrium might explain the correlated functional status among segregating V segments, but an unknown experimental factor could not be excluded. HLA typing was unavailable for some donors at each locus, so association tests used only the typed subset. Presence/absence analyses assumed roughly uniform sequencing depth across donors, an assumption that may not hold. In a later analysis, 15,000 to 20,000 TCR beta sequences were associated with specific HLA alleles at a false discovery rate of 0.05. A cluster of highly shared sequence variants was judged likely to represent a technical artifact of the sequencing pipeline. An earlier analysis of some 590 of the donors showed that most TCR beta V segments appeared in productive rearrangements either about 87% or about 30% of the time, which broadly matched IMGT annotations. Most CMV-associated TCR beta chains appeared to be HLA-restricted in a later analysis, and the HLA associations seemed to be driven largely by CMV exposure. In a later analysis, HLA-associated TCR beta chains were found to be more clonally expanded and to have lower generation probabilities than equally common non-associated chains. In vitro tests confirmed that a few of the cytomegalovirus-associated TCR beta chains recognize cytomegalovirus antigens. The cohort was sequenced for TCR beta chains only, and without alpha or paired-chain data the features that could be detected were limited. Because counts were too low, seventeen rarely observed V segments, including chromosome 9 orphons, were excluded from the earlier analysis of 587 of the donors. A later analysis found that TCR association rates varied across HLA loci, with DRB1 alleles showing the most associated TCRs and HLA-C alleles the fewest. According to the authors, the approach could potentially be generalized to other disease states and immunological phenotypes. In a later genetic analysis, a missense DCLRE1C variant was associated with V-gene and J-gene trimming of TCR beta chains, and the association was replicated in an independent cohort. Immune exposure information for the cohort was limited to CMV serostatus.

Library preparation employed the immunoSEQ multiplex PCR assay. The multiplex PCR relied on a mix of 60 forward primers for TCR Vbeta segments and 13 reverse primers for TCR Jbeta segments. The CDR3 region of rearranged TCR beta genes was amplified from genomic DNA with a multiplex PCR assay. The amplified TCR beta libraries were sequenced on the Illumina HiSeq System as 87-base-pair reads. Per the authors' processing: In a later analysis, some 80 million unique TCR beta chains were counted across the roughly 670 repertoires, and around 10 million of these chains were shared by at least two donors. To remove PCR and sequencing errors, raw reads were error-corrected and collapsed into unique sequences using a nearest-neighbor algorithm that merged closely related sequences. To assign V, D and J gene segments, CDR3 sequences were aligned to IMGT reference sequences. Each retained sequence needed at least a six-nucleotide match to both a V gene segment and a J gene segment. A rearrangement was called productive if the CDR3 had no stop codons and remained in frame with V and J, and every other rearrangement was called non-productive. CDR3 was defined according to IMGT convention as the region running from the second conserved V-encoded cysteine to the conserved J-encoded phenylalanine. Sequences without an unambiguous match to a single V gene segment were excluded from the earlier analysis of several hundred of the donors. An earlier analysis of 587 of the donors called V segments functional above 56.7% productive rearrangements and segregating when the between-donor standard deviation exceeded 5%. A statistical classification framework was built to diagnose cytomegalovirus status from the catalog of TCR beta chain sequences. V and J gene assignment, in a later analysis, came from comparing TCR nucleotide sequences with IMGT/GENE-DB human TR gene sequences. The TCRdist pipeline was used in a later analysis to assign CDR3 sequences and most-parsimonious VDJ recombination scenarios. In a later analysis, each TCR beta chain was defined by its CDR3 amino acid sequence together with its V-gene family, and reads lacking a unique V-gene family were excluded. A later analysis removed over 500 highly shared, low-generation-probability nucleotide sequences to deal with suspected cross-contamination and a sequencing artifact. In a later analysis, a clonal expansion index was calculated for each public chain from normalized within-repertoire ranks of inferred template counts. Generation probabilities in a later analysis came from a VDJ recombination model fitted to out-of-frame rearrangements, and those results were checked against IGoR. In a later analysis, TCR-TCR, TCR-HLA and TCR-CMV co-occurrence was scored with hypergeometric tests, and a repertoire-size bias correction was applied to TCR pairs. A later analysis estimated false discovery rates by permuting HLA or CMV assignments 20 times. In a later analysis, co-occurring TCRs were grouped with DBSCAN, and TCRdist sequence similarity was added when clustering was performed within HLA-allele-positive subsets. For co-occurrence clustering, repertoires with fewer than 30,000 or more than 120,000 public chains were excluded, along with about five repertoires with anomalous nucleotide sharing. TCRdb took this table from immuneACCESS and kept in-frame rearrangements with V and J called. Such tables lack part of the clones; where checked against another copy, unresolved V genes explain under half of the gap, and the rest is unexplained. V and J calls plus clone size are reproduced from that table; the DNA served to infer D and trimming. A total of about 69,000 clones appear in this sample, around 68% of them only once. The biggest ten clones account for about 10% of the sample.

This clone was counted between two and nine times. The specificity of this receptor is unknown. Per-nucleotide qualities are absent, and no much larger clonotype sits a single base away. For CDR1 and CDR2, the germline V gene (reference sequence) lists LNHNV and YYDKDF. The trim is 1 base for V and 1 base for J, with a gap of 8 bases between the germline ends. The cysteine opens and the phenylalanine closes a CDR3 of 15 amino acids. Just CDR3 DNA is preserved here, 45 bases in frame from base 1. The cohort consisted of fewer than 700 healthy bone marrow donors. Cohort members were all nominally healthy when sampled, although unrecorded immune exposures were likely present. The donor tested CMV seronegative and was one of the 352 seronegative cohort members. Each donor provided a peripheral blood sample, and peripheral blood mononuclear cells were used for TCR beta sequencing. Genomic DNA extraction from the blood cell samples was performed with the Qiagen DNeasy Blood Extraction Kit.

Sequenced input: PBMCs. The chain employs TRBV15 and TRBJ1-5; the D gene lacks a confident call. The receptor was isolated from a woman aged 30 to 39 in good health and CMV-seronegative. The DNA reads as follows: TGTGCCACCAGCAGAGTAACACAAAGCAATCAGCCCCAGCATTTT. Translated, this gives CATSRVTQSNQPQHF.